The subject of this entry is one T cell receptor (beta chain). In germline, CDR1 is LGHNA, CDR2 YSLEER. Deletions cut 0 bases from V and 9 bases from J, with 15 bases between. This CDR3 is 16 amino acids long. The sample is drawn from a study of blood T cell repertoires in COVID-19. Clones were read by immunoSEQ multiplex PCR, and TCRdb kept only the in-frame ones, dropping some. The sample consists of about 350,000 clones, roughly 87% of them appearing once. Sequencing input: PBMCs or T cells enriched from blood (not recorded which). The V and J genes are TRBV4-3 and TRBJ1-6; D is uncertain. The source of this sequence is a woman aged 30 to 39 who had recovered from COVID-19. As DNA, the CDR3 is TGCGCCAGCAGCCAAGATCTCGGCAGGCTTACTTCACCCCTCCACTTT. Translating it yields CASSQDLGRLTSPLHF.